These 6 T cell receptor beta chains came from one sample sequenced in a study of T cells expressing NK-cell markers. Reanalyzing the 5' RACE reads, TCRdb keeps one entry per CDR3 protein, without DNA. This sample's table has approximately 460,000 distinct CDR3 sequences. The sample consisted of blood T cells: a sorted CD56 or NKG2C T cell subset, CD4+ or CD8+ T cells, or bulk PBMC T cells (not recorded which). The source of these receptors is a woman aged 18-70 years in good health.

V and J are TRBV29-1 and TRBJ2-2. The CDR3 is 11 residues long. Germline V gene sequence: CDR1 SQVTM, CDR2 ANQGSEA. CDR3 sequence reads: CSVGRGGELFF.

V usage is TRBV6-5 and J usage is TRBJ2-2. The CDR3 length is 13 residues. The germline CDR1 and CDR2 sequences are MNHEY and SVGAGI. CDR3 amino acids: CASSYYSTGELFF.

CDR3: CASSLALGTEQETQYF. The chain uses TRBV12-3 or TRBV12-4 and TRBJ2-5; TCRdb calls TRBD1, which cannot be checked without DNA. CDR3 size: 16 residues.

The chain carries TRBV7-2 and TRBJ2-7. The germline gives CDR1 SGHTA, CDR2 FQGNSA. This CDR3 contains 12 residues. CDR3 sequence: CASSLEFREQYF.

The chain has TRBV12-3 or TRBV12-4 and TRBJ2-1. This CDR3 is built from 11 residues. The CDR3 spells CASSSSVEQFF.

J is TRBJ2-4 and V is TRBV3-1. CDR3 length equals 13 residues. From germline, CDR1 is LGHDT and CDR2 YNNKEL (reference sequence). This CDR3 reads CASERTSQNIQYF.